What follows are 32 T cell receptor beta chains derived from one specimen sequenced in a study of T cells after yellow fever vaccination. Each CDR3 protein gets one entry after TCRdb re-called the 5' RACE reads with MiXCR. The sample yields around 320,000 distinct CDR3 sequences, approximately 4.5% seen once. This specimen consisted of PBMCs, obtained 15 days after the yellow fever booster vaccination. Source of these receptors: a man between 18 and 29 years old who received the YFV17D yellow fever vaccine.

This clonotype was detected many times. V gene TRBV11-2 combines with J gene TRBJ2-5, with D possibly being TRBD2 (6 bases). V was clipped by 6 bases and J by 5 bases, with 22 bases between them. The CDR3 sequence is 16 residues long. CDR1 and CDR2 from the germline V gene are SGHAT and FQNNGV. The CDR3 sequence: CASRIHQALGGETQYF. DNA of the CDR3: TGTGCCAGCAGGATACACCAGGCGCTAGGAGGGGAGACCCAGTACTTC.

Many counts were recorded for this clonotype. The chain joins TRBV7-2 to TRBJ2-3; TRBD2 matches at 8 bases. The CDR3 is 15 residues long. The J segment lost 5 bases and the V segment lost 5 bases, leaving 9 bases of the junction unmatched. CDR1 and CDR2 (germline): SGHTA, FQGNSA. The CDR3 spells CASSPSGGGGDTQYF. Written as DNA, the CDR3 is TGTGCCAGCAGCCCTTCGGGGGGGGGCGGAGATACGCAGTATTTT.

This clonotype was picked up a small number of times. The rearrangement links TRBV7-2 to TRBJ2-7, with D maybe TRBD2 (7 bases). The CDR3 runs to 12 residues. The germline gives CDR1 SGHTA, CDR2 FQGNSA. The germline V and J ends were trimmed by 5 bases and 7 bases, with 12 bases remaining between them. CDR3 DNA sequence: TGTGCCAGCAGCGGGGGGGCATGGGAGCAGTACTTC. It is translated as CASSGGAWEQYF.

The chain joins TRBV28 to TRBJ2-5; 7 bases agree with TRBD1. Per the germline V gene, CDR1 is MDHEN and CDR2 is SYDVKM. Trimming removed 8 bases from V and 7 bases from J; junction bases left unmatched: 31. The length of the CDR3 is 20 residues. This CDR3 is CASHSLPRGSQGTKRGTQYF. The DNA of the CDR3 is TGTGCCAGCCATTCATTGCCGCGAGGGTCACAGGGGACCAAGAGAGGGACCCAGTACTTC.

In this sample, this clonotype turned up many times. The rearrangement uses TRBV7-2 and TRBJ1-1, with 7 bases lining up with TRBD1. The CDR3 has 17 residues. From germline, CDR1 is SGHTA and CDR2 FQGNSA. V gave up 5 bases and J gave up 5 bases; unmatched junction bases: 17. Written as DNA, the CDR3 is TGTGCCAGCAGCCCGCGGACAGGACGTTTAGTGGGGACTGAAGCTTTCTTT. Protein product: CASSPRTGRLVGTEAFF.

This clonotype was observed at least ten times. The CDR3 reads CASSPLPRLEDTGELFF. CDR3 bases: TGTGCCAGCAGCCCCCTCCCGCGACTAGAGGACACCGGGGAGCTGTTTTTT. This sequence joins TRBV4-2 and TRBJ2-2; weak D call: TRBD2 (6 bases). This CDR3 contains 17 residues. V was clipped by 4 bases and J by 3 bases, with 18 bases between them. Germline V gives CDR1 LGHNA, CDR2 YNFKEQ.

The J gene is TRBJ1-6, the V gene TRBV27; D is uncertain. The CDR3 contains 15 residues. Germline loops: CDR1 MNHEY, CDR2 SMNVEV (reference sequence). Trimming took off 5 bases at V and 7 bases at J, with 15 bases between the two ends. The CDR3 nucleotides are TGTGCCAGCAGTCCAGGACGTTCTGGGAATTCACCCCTCCACTTT. Its translation: CASSPGRSGNSPLHF.

J is TRBJ1-1 and V is TRBV9; D is perhaps TRBD1 (6 bases). The CDR3 length is 15 residues. V lost 4 bases and J lost 2, with 15 bases in between. Germline values: CDR1 SGDLS, CDR2 YYNGEE. For the CDR3, the DNA is TGTGCCAGCAGCAGGGGGGGGCTATCTAACACTGAAGCTTTCTTT. Its translation: CASSRGGLSNTEAFF.

This chain uses TRBV5-6 with TRBJ1-5, with D unresolved. This CDR3 has 16 amino acids. V lost 0 bases to trimming and J lost 7 bases, with 17 bases between them. CDR1 is SGHDT, CDR2 YYEEEE, per germline. The CDR3 DNA is TGTGCCAGCAGCTTGGGGCCGATCGGGGAAGAGCAGCCCCAGCATTTT. It codes for CASSLGPIGEEQPQHF.

CDR3 DNA: TGTGCCAGCAGCCAAGACTACCAGGAAGGGGATGCTTTCTTT. This gives the protein CASSQDYQEGDAFF. The chain is built from TRBV3-1 and TRBJ1-1, with TRBD1 as a possible D gene (5 bases). Looked up from germline, CDR1 is LGHDT and CDR2 is YNNKEL (reference sequence). The V end lost 0 bases, the J end lost 11 bases, and 16 bases lay between the germline ends. The CDR3 runs 14 residues.

This clonotype was found many times. This chain connects TRBV12-3 or TRBV12-4 to TRBJ2-3; D perhaps matches TRBD1 (7 bases). The V end was cut by 5 bases, the J end by 5 bases, with 14 bases between. CDR3 length: 14 amino acids. The DNA for the CDR3 is TGTGCCAGCAGTGGTCACAGGGGAGGAGATACGCAGTATTTT. Its protein is CASSGHRGGDTQYF.

This clonotype has a handful of counts. The chain recombines TRBV28 with TRBJ2-2, with TRBD2 as a possible D gene (6 bases). Germline lookup yields CDR1 MDHEN and CDR2 SYDVKM. Trimming removed 6 bases from V and 0 bases from J, with 8 bases in between. The CDR3 sequence is 14 residues long. The CDR3 DNA follows: TGTGCCAGCAGGGGAGGCACGAACACCGGGGAGCTGTTTTTT. It yields the protein CASRGGTNTGELFF. The full variable domain, rest sourced from reference TRBV28 and TRBJ2-2, is DVKVTQSSRYLVKRTGEKVFLECVQDMDHENMFWYRQDPGLGLRLIYFSYDVKMKEKGDIPEGYSVSREKKERFSLILESASTNQTSMYLCASRGGTNTGELFFGEGSRLTVL.

This clonotype was counted a few times. This chain joins TRBV5-1 and TRBJ2-4, with 9 bases aligning to TRBD1. CDR1 is SGHRS and CDR2 is YFSETQ in the germline V gene. With 5 bases clipped from V and 6 bases from J, the junction kept 6 bases outside the gene matches. The CDR3 is made up of 14 amino acids. CDR3 nucleotides: TGCGCCAGCAGACCCTCGACAGGGGGAAACATTCAGTACTTC. It codes for CASRPSTGGNIQYF.

This clonotype was seen repeatedly, ten times or more. The chain links TRBV6-5 to TRBJ2-5; 8 bases align to TRBD2. With V trimmed by 6 bases and J by 1 base, 7 bases remained unmatched. CDR1 is MNHEY and CDR2 is SVGAGI in the germline V gene. The CDR3 runs to 15 residues. The chain's CDR3 is CASRQPGGGQETQYF. Written as DNA, the CDR3 is TGTGCCAGCAGACAACCGGGGGGGGGCCAAGAGACCCAGTACTTC.

This clonotype was counted ten times or more. This chain uses TRBV29-1 with TRBJ1-5; D call uncertain. The germline gives CDR1 SQVTM, CDR2 ANQGSEA. The CDR3 sequence is 12 residues long. The V gene lost 4 bases and the J gene lost 2 bases, with 6 bases spanning the gap. CDR3 DNA sequence: TGCAGCGTTGGGGGTCGCAATCAGCCCCAGCATTTT. Translated: CSVGGRNQPQHF.

This clonotype was observed at least ten times. V is TRBV7-9 and J is TRBJ1-2, with D perhaps TRBD1 (6 bases). This CDR3 has 13 amino acids. The V gene lost 2 bases and the J gene lost 7 bases, with 11 bases spanning the gap. The germline CDR1 and CDR2 sequences are SEHNR and FQNEAQ (reference sequence). The CDR3 region has the DNA TGTGCCAGCAGCTTACAGGGGACGGGTGGCTACACCTTC. It specifies CASSLQGTGGYTF.

J is TRBJ1-6 and V is TRBV5-1; D may be TRBD1 (5 bases). The ends were cut back, 4 bases at V and 6 bases at J, with 17 bases in the middle. From germline, CDR1 is SGHRS and CDR2 YFSETQ. This CDR3 spans 16 amino acids. The DNA of the CDR3 is TGCGCCAGCAGCACAGCACGACAGACTACTAATTCACCCCTCCACTTT. Encoded protein: CASSTARQTTNSPLHF.

The V gene is TRBV6-6, the J gene TRBJ2-5, with 10 bases aligning to TRBD2. V trimming: 2 bases; J trimming: 6 bases; junction bases outside the gene matches: 15. The CDR3 has 18 residues. The V gene's germline CDR1 is MNHNY and CDR2 SVGAGI (reference sequence). CDR3 sequence reads: CASSYLAGARTQPQTQYF. CDR3 coding DNA: TGTGCCAGCAGTTACCTAGCGGGGGCCCGAACGCAACCGCAGACCCAGTACTTC.

V and J are TRBV5-1 and TRBJ2-7; 8 positions match TRBD1. CDR1 SGHRS and CDR2 YFSETQ come from the germline V gene. CDR3 length: 17 amino acids. Germline trimming cut 7 bases from V and 0 bases from J; bases unmatched to any gene: 15. The CDR3 DNA is TGCGCCAGCGGAGGGCCGCCGGACAGGGAGCTCTCCTACGAGCAGTACGTC. As protein: CASGGPPDRELSYEQYV.

This clonotype was observed a few times. The J gene is TRBJ2-3, the V gene TRBV28; the D is unclear. The germline V and J ends were trimmed by 6 bases and 2 bases, with 15 bases remaining between them. Looked up from germline, CDR1 is MDHEN and CDR2 is SYDVKM. The CDR3 has 15 amino acids. CDR3 nucleotide sequence: TGTGCCAGCAGCCCCTCCGGGTTTTTCACAGATACGCAGTATTTT. This codes for CASSPSGFFTDTQYF.

This clonotype was recorded at least ten times. J is TRBJ1-4 and V is TRBV15, with D possibly matching TRBD1 (5 bases). This CDR3 region has 14 residues. The V gene's germline CDR1 is LNHNV and CDR2 YYDKDF (reference sequence). V lost 3 bases to trimming and J lost 8 bases, with 13 bases between them. CDR3 amino acids: CATSSGRGGEKLFF. The CDR3 DNA is TGTGCCACCAGCAGTGGGAGGGGTGGAGAAAAACTGTTTTTT.

The V and J genes are TRBV27 and TRBJ1-6; no firm D call. Germline loops: CDR1 MNHEY, CDR2 SMNVEV (reference sequence). V dropped 3 bases and J dropped 2 bases, with 5 bases sitting between them. The CDR3 is 14 residues long. CDR3: CASSFQPYNSPLHF. DNA of the CDR3: TGTGCCAGCAGTTTTCAACCCTATAATTCACCCCTCCACTTT.

A few counts support this clonotype. The chain links TRBV5-1 to TRBJ2-1, with TRBD1 matching 7 bases. The trim removed 9 bases at V and 0 bases at J, leaving 9 bases unmatched. The V gene's germline CDR1 is SGHRS and CDR2 YFSETQ. The CDR3 is made up of 15 amino acids. As DNA, the CDR3 is TGCGCCACCCGGACAGGAATAAGCTCCTACAATGAGCAGTTCTTC. It is translated as CATRTGISSYNEQFF.

In its sample, this clonotype was seen a few times. The V gene is TRBV6-6, the J gene TRBJ1-5, with 9 bases matching TRBD1. J gave up 4 bases and V 7 bases, and 5 bases lay outside the gene matches. The CDR3 length is 14 residues. Germline CDR1 reads MNHNY; CDR2 reads SVGAGI (reference sequence). The CDR3 DNA sequence: TGTGCCAGCATTAGACAGGGGGTGAATCAGCCCCAGCATTTT. Protein: CASIRQGVNQPQHF.

This clonotype came up a few times. The CDR3 spells CSAERQGMYTEAFF. In DNA form, the CDR3 reads TGCAGTGCTGAACGTCAGGGGATGTACACTGAAGCTTTCTTT. The rearrangement links TRBV20-1 to TRBJ1-1, with D perhaps matching TRBD1 (6 bases). Germline V gives CDR1 DFQATT, CDR2 SNEGSKA (reference sequence). The CDR3 runs to 14 residues. V was pared by 5 bases and J by 3 bases, with 16 bases between.

This clonotype was detected ten times or more. The V gene is TRBV11-2, the J gene TRBJ2-2, with a weak D call TRBD1 (5 bases). V was cut by 5 bases and J by 9 bases, with 13 bases left in between. Germline loops: CDR1 SGHAT, CDR2 FQNNGV. The CDR3 contains 13 residues. The CDR3 region has the DNA TGTGCCAGCAGCCTATCCAGGGTCAGGGAGCTGTTTTTT. As protein: CASSLSRVRELFF.

The table lists this clonotype with a few counts. The chain combines TRBV4-1 with TRBJ2-7, with TRBD1 identical over 10 bases. From germline, CDR1 is MGHRA and CDR2 YSYEKL. With V trimmed by 2 bases and J by 6 bases, 4 bases remained unmatched. The CDR3 length is 14 residues. The CDR3 DNA reads TGCGCCAGCAGCCAAACCGGGACAGGGGTCGAGCAGTACTTC. It specifies CASSQTGTGVEQYF.

This clonotype was found many times. The chain uses TRBV7-9 and TRBJ1-6; D not certain. Germline assignment: CDR1 SEHNR and CDR2 FQNEAQ (reference sequence). Deletions cut 5 bases from V and 10 bases from J, with 15 bases between. CDR3 length: 14 amino acids. The CDR3 loop is CASSRREVFSPLHF. CDR3 bases: TGTGCCAGCAGCCGGAGGGAGGTATTCTCACCCCTCCACTTT.

The chain couples TRBV18 to TRBJ1-2; 7 nucleotides match TRBD1. After removal of 5 bases from V and 6 bases from J, the junction contained 6 bases not matched to a gene. CDR3 length: 13 amino acids. In germline, CDR1 is KGHSH, CDR2 LQKENI. The CDR3 DNA sequence: TGTGCCAGCTCATGGGGACAGCTACATGGCTACACCTTC. It codes for CASSWGQLHGYTF.

This clonotype was found many times. The chain links TRBV29-1 to TRBJ2-5; D uncertain. The ends were cut back, 3 bases at V and 5 bases at J, with 13 bases in the middle. Germline CDR1 and CDR2: SQVTM and ANQGSEA. This CDR3 spans 13 amino acids. CDR3 nucleotide sequence: TGCAGCGTTGACGGCCAGCCTGGGGAGACCCAGTACTTC. Translating it yields CSVDGQPGETQYF.

CDR3 region: CASSEARGSQPQHF. CDR3 in DNA: TGTGCCAGCAGTGAAGCGCGGGGGAGTCAGCCCCAGCATTTT. V usage is TRBV2 and J usage is TRBJ1-5, with D perhaps TRBD1 (5 bases). This CDR3 spans 14 amino acids. Per the germline V gene, CDR1 is SNHLY and CDR2 is FYNNEI. Deletions cut 0 bases from V and 6 bases from J, with 9 bases between. Together with reference TRBV2 and TRBJ1-5, the CDR3 gives the full variable domain: EPEVTQTPSHQVTQMGQEVILRCVPISNHLYFYWYRQILGQKVEFLVSFYNNEISEKSEIFDDQFSVERPDGSNFTLKIRSTKLEDSAMYFCASSEARGSQPQHFGDGTRLSIL.

This clonotype was detected ten times or more. The chain links TRBV6-2 or TRBV6-3 to TRBJ2-5, with 9 bases that match TRBD2. This CDR3 is built from 15 residues. CDR1 is MNHEY and CDR2 is SVGEGT in the germline V gene. Trimming removed 2 bases from V and 5 bases from J; junction bases left unmatched: 6. CDR3 coding DNA: TGTGCCAGCAGTTACAGGGCTAGCGGGGAGGAGACCCAGTACTTC. It codes for CASSYRASGEETQYF.